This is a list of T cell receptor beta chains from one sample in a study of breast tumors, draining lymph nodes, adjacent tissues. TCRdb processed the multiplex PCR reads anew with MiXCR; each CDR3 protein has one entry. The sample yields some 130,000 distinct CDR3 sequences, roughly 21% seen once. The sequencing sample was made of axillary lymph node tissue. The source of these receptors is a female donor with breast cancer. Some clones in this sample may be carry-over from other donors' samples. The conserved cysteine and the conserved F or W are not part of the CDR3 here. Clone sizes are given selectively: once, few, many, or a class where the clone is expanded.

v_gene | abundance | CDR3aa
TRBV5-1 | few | ASRSQTGVAAGGRTDTQY
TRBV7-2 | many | ASSLGPGAYEQY
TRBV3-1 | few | ASGEINQPQH
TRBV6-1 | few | ASSRAGAINYGYT
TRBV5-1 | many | ASSLVGGPNTDTQY
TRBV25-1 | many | ASHSSFGSTDTQY
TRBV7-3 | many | ASSLTGGETQY
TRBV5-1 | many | ASSSTGEMAGNTIY
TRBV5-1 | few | ANSSGGLAGGPRTYNEQF
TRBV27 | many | ASSLGPGAKLF
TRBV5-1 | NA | ASSLTPPNSGNTIY
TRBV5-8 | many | ASSPVQGQETQY
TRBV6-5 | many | ASMRSRTSSYEQY
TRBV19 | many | ASSISGGAGNTIY
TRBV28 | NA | ASSRIQGAESNEKLF
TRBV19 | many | ASRDGQARAPLH
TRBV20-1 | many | SATDSPQETQY
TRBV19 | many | ASSTEGARSSPLH